This TCR beta chain was identified in a study of blood T cell repertoires in COVID-19. Turning to the study itself: There were acute and convalescent COVID-19 samples, and they came from the United States, Italy and Spain. T cells, B-cell-depleted T cells, or PBMCs supplied cDNA or gDNA.

This clone was picked up a small number of times. V gave up 11 bases and J gave up 0 bases; unmatched junction bases: 5. The CDR3 is made up of 14 amino acids. Germline loops: CDR1 MNHEY, CDR2 SVGAGI. Study processing details: How many nucleated cells were present was estimated from reference gene primer amplification. The assay was immunoSEQ multiplex PCR, and TCRdb's table has in-frame clones only and misses some. The V and J calls and the clone size are those of that table, but D and trimming were determined from the DNA. The sample consists of around 200,000 clones, roughly 80% of them appearing once.

The source is a woman aged 80 or over with acute or convalescent COVID-19. The chain recombines TRBV6-5 with TRBJ2-2, with 8 bases aligning to TRBD1. Sequencing was performed on peripheral blood. The CDR3: CAGGRGPNTGELFF. The CDR3 nucleotides read TGTGCCGGGGGCAGGGGGCCGAACACCGGGGAGCTGTTTTTT.